The following is a TCR beta chain sequence with its context. Recovery meant two consecutive negative NP/OP PCR tests, professional clearance, or resolved symptoms. The source of the sample is a study of blood T cell repertoires in COVID-19. The assay was immunoSEQ multiplex PCR, and TCRdb's table has in-frame clones only and misses some. This sample carries about 220,000 clones, about 87% of them seen once, and the ten largest clones take under 3%. V lost 2 bases to trimming and J lost 0 bases; unmatched junction nucleotides: 7. The CDR3 runs 16 residues. Germline lookup yields CDR1 SGHRS and CDR2 YFSETQ.

This chain links TRBV5-1 with TRBJ2-5; 7 nucleotides line up with TRBD2. The receptor was isolated from a woman aged 25 to 45 who had recovered from COVID-19. The sequenced material came from PBMCs or T cells enriched from blood (not recorded which). The CDR3 DNA reads TGCGCCAGCAGCTTAGGCCTAGCGGTGAACCAAGAGACCCAGTACTTC. It specifies CASSLGLAVNQETQYF.